This T cell receptor (beta chain) originates from a study of blood T cell repertoires in COVID-19. Germline CDR1 MNHEY, CDR2 SVGAGI. CDR3 size: 15 residues. Trimming left V 8 bases short and J 8 bases short, with 21 bases between. Clones were sequenced by immunoSEQ multiplex PCR, and TCRdb holds only the in-frame ones, with some missing. Among fewer than 85,000 clones listed, over 65% were seen once. The sequenced sample consisted of peripheral blood. The source is a woman in her 70s with acute or convalescent COVID-19. V gene TRBV6-5 combines with J gene TRBJ1-4; D is undetermined. In DNA, the CDR3 is TGTGCCAGCTCCCCCGTCGGGAGGGTGGACGAAAAACTGTTTTTT. It yields the protein CASSPVGRVDEKLFF.